This TCR beta chain was sequenced during a study of metastatic and nonmetastatic thyroid tumors. Study background: Across blood and tumor or nodule tissue, repertoires from malignant and benign thyroid patients were compared with one another.

Germline V gene sequence: CDR1 MDHEN, CDR2 SYDVKM. Trimming took off 10 bases at V and 4 bases at J, with 13 bases between the two ends. The CDR3 has 12 amino acids. Study results and limitations: According to reports, the diversity of TCR beta was significantly higher in malignant thyroid tumors than in benign nodules, and this held in both blood and tumor samples.

Comments on this clone: Its matching antigen is unknown.

TCRdb re-called clones via MiXCR from the PCR reads. The sample lists approximately 15,000 clones; less than 25% were seen once. Prior to thyroid surgery, none of the patients had received any treatment. Specimen: adjacent normal tissue. This chain links TRBV28 with TRBJ2-5; D tentatively reads TRBD1 or TRBD2 (5 bases each). The receptor was isolated from a female donor with papillary thyroid cancer or a benign thyroid nodule (not recorded which). Some clones in this sample may be carry-over from other donors' samples. This CDR3 is CAISGTLETQYF. In nucleotides, the CDR3 is TGTGCCATCTCAGGGACCCTAGAGACCCAGTACTTC.